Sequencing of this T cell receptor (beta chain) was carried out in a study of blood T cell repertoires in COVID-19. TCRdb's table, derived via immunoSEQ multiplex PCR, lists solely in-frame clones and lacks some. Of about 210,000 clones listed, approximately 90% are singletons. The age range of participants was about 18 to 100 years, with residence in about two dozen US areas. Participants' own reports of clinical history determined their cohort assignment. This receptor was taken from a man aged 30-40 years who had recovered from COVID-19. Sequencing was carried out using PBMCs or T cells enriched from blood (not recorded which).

The CDR3 DNA sequence: TGCGCCAGCAGCGTGGGGAGGGGGTCTGGGGCCAACGTCCTGACTTTC. Its translation: CASSVGRGSGANVLTF. The genes are TRBV10-2 and TRBJ2-6; D may be TRBD2 (7 bases). V gave up 6 bases and J gave up 1 base, with 13 bases separating them. CDR3 length: 16 residues. CDR1 is WSHSY and CDR2 is SAAADI in the germline V gene.